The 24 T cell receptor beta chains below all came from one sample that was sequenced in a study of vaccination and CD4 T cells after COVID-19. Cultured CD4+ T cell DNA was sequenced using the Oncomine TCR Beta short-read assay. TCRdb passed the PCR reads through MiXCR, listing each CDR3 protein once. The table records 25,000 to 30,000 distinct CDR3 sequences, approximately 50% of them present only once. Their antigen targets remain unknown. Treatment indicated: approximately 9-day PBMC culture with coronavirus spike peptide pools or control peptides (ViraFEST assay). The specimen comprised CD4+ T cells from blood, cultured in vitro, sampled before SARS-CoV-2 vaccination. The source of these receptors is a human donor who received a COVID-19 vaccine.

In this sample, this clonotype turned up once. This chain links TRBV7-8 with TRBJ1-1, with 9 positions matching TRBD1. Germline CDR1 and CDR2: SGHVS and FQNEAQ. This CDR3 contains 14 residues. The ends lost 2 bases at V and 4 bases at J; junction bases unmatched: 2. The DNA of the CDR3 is TGTGCCAGCAGCTTATACAGGGGGCTCACTGAAGCTTTCTTT. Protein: CASSLYRGLTEAFF.

CDR3 in DNA: TGTGCCTGGAGTGTAGCAGAGGGAAACCAGCCCCAGCATTTT. It specifies CAWSVAEGNQPQHF. This chain uses TRBV30 with TRBJ1-5; D uncertain. V lost 0 bases, J lost 7 bases, and 13 bases lay in between. This CDR3 is 14 amino acids long. The germline CDR1 and CDR2 sequences are GTSNPN and SVGIG (reference sequence). The full variable domain, with the rest looked up from reference TRBV30 and TRBJ1-5, is SQTIHQWPATLVQPVGSPLSLECTVEGTSNPNLYWYRQAAGRGLQLLFYSVGIGQISSEVPQNLSASRPQDRQFILSSKKLLLSDSGFYLCAWSVAEGNQPQHFGDGTRLSIL.

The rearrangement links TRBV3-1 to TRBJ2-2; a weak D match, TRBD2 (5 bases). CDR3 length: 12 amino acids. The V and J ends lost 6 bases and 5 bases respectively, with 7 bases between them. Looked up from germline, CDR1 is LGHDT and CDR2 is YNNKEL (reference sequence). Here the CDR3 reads CASSLATGELFF. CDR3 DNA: TGTGCCAGCAGTCTAGCAACCGGGGAGCTGTTTTTT.

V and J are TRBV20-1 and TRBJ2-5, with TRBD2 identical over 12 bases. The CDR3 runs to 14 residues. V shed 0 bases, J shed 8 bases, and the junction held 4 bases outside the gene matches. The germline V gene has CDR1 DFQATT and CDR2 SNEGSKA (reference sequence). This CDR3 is CSARDRLAGDTQYF. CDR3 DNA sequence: TGCAGTGCTAGAGATAGACTAGCGGGGGACACCCAGTACTTC.

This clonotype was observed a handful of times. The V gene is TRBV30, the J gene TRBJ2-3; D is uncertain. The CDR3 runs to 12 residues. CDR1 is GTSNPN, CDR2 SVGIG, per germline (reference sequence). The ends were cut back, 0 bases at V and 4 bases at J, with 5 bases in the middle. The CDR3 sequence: CAWSVKADTQYF. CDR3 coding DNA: TGTGCCTGGAGTGTCAAAGCAGATACGCAGTATTTT. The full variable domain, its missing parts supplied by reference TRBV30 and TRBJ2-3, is SQTIHQWPATLVQPVGSPLSLECTVEGTSNPNLYWYRQAAGRGLQLLFYSVGIGQISSEVPQNLSASRPQDRQFILSSKKLLLSDSGFYLCAWSVKADTQYFGPGTRLTVL.

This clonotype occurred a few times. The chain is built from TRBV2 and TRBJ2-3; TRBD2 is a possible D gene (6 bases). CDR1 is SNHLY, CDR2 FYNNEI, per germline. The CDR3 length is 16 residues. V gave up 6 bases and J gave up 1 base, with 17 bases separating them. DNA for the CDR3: TGTGCCAGCAGAGCAACACCCGGGAGAGGCACAGATACGCAGTATTTT. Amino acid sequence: CASRATPGRGTDTQYF.

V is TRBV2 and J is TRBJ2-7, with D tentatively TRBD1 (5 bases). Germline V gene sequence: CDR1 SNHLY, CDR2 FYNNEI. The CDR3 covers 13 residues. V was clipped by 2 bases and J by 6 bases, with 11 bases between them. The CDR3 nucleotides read TGTGCCAGCAGTGAATACAGGCTGGGCGAGCAGTACTTC. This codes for CASSEYRLGEQYF.

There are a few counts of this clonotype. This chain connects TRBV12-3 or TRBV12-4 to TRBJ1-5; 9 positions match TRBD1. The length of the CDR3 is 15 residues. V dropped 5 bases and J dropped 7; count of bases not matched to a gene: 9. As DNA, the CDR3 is TGTGCCAGCAGTACCGACAGGGGGATGGGGCAGCCCCAGCATTTT. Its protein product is CASSTDRGMGQPQHF.

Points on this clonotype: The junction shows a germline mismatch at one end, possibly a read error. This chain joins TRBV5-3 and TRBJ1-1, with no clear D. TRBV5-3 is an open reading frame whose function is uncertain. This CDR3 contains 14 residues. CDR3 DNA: TGTGCCAGCAGCTTGAGACCCTTGAACACTGAAGCTTTCTTT. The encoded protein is CASSLRPLNTEAFF.

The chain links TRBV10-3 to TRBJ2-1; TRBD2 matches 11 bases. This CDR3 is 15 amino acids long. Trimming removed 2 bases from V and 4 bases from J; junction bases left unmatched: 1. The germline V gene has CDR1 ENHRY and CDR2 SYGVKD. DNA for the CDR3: TGTGCCATCAGTGAGACTAGCGGGGGATACAATGAGCAGTTCTTC. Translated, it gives CAISETSGGYNEQFF.

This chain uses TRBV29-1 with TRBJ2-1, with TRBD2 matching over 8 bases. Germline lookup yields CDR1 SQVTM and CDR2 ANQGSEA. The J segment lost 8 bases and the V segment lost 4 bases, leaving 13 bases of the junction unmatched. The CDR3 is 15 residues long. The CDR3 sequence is CSVVPSGGHRYEQFF. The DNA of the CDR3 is TGCAGCGTTGTCCCCAGCGGGGGCCACAGGTATGAGCAGTTCTTC.

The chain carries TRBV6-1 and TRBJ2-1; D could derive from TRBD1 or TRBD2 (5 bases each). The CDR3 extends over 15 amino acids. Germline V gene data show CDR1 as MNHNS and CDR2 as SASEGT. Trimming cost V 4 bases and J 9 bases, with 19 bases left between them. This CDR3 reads CASSGGINTAGEQFF. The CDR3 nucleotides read TGTGCCAGCAGTGGGGGGATCAATACCGCGGGTGAGCAGTTCTTC.

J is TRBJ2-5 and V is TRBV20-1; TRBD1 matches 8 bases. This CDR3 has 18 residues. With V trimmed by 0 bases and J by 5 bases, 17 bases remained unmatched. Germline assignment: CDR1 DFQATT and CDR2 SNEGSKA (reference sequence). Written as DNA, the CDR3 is TGCAGTGCTAGAGATTCCTCATCGACAGGGGAGGTGGGGGAGACCCAGTACTTC. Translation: CSARDSSSTGEVGETQYF.

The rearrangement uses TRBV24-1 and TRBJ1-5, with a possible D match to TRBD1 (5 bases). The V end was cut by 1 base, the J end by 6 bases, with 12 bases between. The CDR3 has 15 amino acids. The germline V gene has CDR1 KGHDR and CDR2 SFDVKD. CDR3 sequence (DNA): TGTGCCACCAGTGATTTCGGGCAGGGAGGTCAGCCCCAGCATTTT. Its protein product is CATSDFGQGGQPQHF.

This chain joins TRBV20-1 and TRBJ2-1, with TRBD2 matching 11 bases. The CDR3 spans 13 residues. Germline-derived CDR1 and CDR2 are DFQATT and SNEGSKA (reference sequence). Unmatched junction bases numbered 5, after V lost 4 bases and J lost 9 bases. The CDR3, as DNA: TGCAGTGCTATAGCGGGGGGGCGTATTGAGCAGTTCTTC. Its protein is CSAIAGGRIEQFF.

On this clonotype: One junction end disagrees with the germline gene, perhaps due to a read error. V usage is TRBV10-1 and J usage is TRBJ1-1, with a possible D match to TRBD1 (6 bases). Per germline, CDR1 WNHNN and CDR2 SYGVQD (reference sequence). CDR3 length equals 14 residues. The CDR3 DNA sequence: TGCGCCAGCAGCTCAAGTCGGCGGGACACCGAAGCTTTCTTT. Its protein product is CASSSSRRDTEAFF.

CDR3 sequence: CASSLAQGASYTF. The CDR3 region has the DNA TGTGCCAGCAGCTTGGCCCAGGGGGCTAGCTACACCTTC. The chain joins TRBV5-6 to TRBJ1-2; the match to TRBD1 covers 8 bases. Trimming took 0 bases from V and 9 from J; bases not matched to a gene: 4. This CDR3 contains 13 residues. Per germline, CDR1 SGHDT and CDR2 YYEEEE.

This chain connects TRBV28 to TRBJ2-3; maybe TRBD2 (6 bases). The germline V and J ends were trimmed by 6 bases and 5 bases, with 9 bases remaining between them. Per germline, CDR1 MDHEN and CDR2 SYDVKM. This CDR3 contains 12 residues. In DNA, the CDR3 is TGTGCCAGCAGGACGGGAGAAGATACGCAGTATTTT. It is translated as CASRTGEDTQYF.

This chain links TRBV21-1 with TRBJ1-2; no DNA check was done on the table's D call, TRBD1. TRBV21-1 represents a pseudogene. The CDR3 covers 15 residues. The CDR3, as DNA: TGTGCCAGCAGCAAACCCCGACAGCCCCTGATAGGCTACACCTTC. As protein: CASSKPRQPLIGYTF.

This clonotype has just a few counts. CDR3 loop: CASSYGTQETQYF. DNA of the CDR3: TGTGCCAGCAGTTATGGGACTCAAGAGACCCAGTACTTC. The chain has TRBV27 and TRBJ2-5; D is perhaps TRBD2 (6 bases). The V gene lost 4 bases and the J gene lost 2 bases, with 8 bases spanning the gap. CDR3 length: 13 amino acids. Germline V gene sequence: CDR1 MNHEY, CDR2 SMNVEV (reference sequence).

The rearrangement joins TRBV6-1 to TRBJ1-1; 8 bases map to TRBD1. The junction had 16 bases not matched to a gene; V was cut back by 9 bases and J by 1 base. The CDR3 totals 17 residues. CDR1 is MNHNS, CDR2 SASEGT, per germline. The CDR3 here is CASEDRGQGWGNTEAFF. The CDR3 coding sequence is TGTGCCAGTGAAGACCGTGGACAGGGCTGGGGGAACACTGAAGCTTTCTTT.

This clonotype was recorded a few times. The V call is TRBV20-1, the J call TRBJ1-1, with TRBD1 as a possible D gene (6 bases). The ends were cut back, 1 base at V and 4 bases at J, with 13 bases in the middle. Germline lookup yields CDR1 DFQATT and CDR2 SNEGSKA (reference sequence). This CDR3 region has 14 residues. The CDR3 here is CSARGGGSGTEAFF. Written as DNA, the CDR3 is TGCAGTGCTAGAGGTGGGGGCTCGGGCACTGAAGCTTTCTTT.

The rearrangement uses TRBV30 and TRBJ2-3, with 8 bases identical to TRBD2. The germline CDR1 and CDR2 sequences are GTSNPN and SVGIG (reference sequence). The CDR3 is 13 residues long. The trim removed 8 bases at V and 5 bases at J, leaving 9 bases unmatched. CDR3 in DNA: TGTGCCGTCCAGAAGGCGGGAGGAGATACGCAGTATTTT. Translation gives CAVQKAGGDTQYF.

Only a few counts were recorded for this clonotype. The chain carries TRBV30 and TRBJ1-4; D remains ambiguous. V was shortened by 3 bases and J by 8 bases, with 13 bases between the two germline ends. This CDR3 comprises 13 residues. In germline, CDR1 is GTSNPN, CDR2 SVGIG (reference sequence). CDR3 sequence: CAWSGGVSEKLFF. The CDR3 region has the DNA TGTGCCTGGAGCGGAGGAGTTAGCGAAAAACTGTTTTTT.